These 18 T cell receptor beta chains were all obtained from the same sample, sequenced in a study of CD8+CD57+ T cells in acquired aplastic anemia. Genomic DNA, serving as template, underwent TCR beta VDJ and CDR3 profiling. TCRdb recomputed calls from the reads with MiXCR, one row per CDR3 protein. Among 450,000 to 600,000 distinct CDR3 sequences listed, around 30% were seen once. Previously, flow cytometry had revealed CD8+CD57+ cell expansion in the patients chosen for sequencing. Sequencing used sorted CD4+, CD8+, or CD8+CD57+ T cells (not recorded which) from PBMCs. The source of these receptors is a human donor with aplastic anemia.

This chain links TRBV5-5 with TRBJ2-5, with no clear D. This CDR3 spans 13 amino acids. Deletions cut 5 bases from V and 0 bases from J, with 8 bases between. CDR1 SGHKS and CDR2 YYEKEE come from the germline V gene (reference sequence). CDR3 amino acids: CASRAEYQETQYF. CDR3 coding DNA: TGTGCCAGCAGAGCAGAGTACCAAGAGACCCAGTACTTC.

Comment on this clonotype: A read error is possible here, since a much larger clone lies one base away. This chain links TRBV12-3 or TRBV12-4 with TRBJ1-2; 9 nucleotides match TRBD1. This CDR3 region has 13 residues. For the CDR3, the DNA is TGTGCCAGCGGACAGGGGTCTAACTATGGCTACGCCTTC. Amino acid sequence: CASGQGSNYGYAF.

CDR3 sequence (DNA): TGCAGTGCTAGACCCGGTAGCGGCAGGTACGAGCAGTACTTC. Amino acids: CSARPGSGRYEQYF. The V and J genes are TRBV20-1 and TRBJ2-7; D is perhaps TRBD2 (6 bases). Germline V gene data show CDR1 as DFQATT and CDR2 as SNEGSKA (reference sequence). Trimming took off 2 bases at V and 4 bases at J, with 15 bases between the two ends. CDR3 length: 14 amino acids.

This clonotype was found many times. The chain links TRBV7-8 to TRBJ1-1, with no clear D. V lost 5 bases and J 1 base, leaving 11 bases between the germline ends. The CDR3 is 14 residues long. The germline V gene encodes CDR1 SGHVS and CDR2 FQNEAQ. The CDR3 DNA reads TGTGCCAGCAGCCAAGTCACATCGAACACTGAAGCTTTCTTT. It encodes CASSQVTSNTEAFF. The variable domain in full, with the rest retrieved from reference TRBV7-8 and TRBJ1-1, is GAGVSQSPRYKVAKRGQDVALRCDPISGHVSLFWYQQALGQGPEFLTYFQNEAQLDKSGLPSDRFFAERPEGSVSTLKIQRTQQEDSAVYLCASSQVTSNTEAFFGQGTRLTVV.

This clonotype has a count of ten or more. The genes are TRBV7-2 and TRBJ2-5; 7 bases are shared with TRBD1. This CDR3 has 16 residues. Unmatched junction bases numbered 14, after V lost 5 bases and J lost 5 bases. CDR1 and CDR2 from the germline V gene are SGHTA and FQGNSA. DNA of the CDR3: TGTGCCAGCAGCGAACGAGAGGGGGCATTTTTGGAGACCCAGTACTTC. Translating it yields CASSEREGAFLETQYF.

Turning to this clonotype: A much larger clone differs from this one at a single base, so this may be a read error. The V call is TRBV2, the J call TRBJ2-3, with 8 bases lining up with TRBD2. The germline V gene encodes CDR1 SNHLY and CDR2 FYNNEI. CDR3 length: 15 residues. The J segment lost 3 bases and the V segment lost 3 bases, leaving 5 bases of the junction unmatched. CDR3 loop: CASSDRTGGTDTQYF. The DNA for the CDR3 is TGTGCCAGCAGTGATAGGACGGGGGGGACAGATACGCAGTATTTT.

Ten or more counts support this clonotype. The chain employs TRBV2 and TRBJ1-1; D remains unclear. Trimming cost V 6 bases and J 0 bases, with 11 bases left between them. The CDR3 runs 14 residues. Germline V lookup: CDR1 SNHLY, CDR2 FYNNEI. In DNA form, the CDR3 reads TGTGCCAGCAGCCCGACGTACATGAACACTGAAGCTTTCTTT. Translation: CASSPTYMNTEAFF.

J is TRBJ1-5 and V is TRBV7-2; D gene uncertain. V was shortened by 6 bases and J by 0 bases, with 12 bases between the two germline ends. Germline CDR1 is SGHTA and CDR2 is FQGNSA. This CDR3 spans 15 amino acids. CDR3: CASSLFVSSNQPQHF. DNA of the CDR3: TGTGCCAGCAGTTTATTCGTCAGTAGCAATCAGCCCCAGCATTTT.

V and J are TRBV15 and TRBJ1-4; D unclear. Trimming pared 1 base from V and 8 bases from J, leaving 11 bases between. CDR1 and CDR2 (germline): LNHNV, YYDKDF (reference sequence). This CDR3 is built from 14 residues. CDR3 bases: TGTGCCACCAGCAGAGGAGTCAGGCTGGAAAAACTGTTTTTT. It translates to CATSRGVRLEKLFF.

To note about this clonotype: The CDR3 carries no conserved terminal phenylalanine or tryptophan, so it likely arises from a read error. The chain links TRBV7-2 to TRBJ2-7, with D tentatively TRBD1 (6 bases). V was pared by 3 bases and J by 6 bases, with 15 bases between. Looked up from germline, CDR1 is SGHTA and CDR2 is FQGNSA. The CDR3 consists of 14 residues. The CDR3 DNA reads as TGTGCCAGCAGCTTGGTAGTGGGGGCCCGCGAGCAGTACCTC. Encoded protein: CASSLVVGAREQYL.

The chain is built from TRBV20-1 and TRBJ2-1, with D possibly TRBD2 on 5 matching bases. Per the germline V gene, CDR1 is DFQATT and CDR2 is SNEGSKA (reference sequence). V was pared by 0 bases and J by 6 bases, with 15 bases between. The CDR3 sequence is 15 residues long. The CDR3 DNA is TGCAGTGCTAGAGACCCCGCTGGAGGTTCCAATGAGCAGTTCTTC. Its protein product is CSARDPAGGSNEQFF.

This clonotype occurred many times. The chain carries TRBV2 and TRBJ1-5, with TRBD1 matching over 8 bases. With V trimmed by 2 bases and J by 6 bases, 12 bases remained unmatched. This CDR3 contains 17 residues. Per the germline V gene, CDR1 is SNHLY and CDR2 is FYNNEI. The CDR3 sequence: CASSELPDRVIGQPQHF. The DNA for the CDR3 is TGTGCCAGCAGTGAACTACCGGACAGGGTAATAGGTCAGCCCCAGCATTTT.

The chain has TRBV19 and TRBJ1-5; 11 bases are shared with TRBD1. This CDR3 contains 14 residues. Germline assignment: CDR1 LNHDA and CDR2 SQIVND (reference sequence). DNA of the CDR3: TGTGCTAGGGTTGGGACAGGGGGAAATCAGCCCCAGCATTTT. This translates into CARVGTGGNQPQHF.

The chain carries TRBV24-1 and TRBJ2-3; maybe TRBD2 (6 bases). The CDR3 loop spans 15 amino acids. Trimming cost V 7 bases and J 2 bases, with 15 bases left between them. Germline CDR1 and CDR2: KGHDR and SFDVKD. The CDR3 sequence: CATRGSGFYTDTQYF. CDR3 DNA sequence: TGTGCCACCAGAGGTAGCGGATTCTACACAGATACGCAGTATTTT.

As to this clonotype: A much larger clone sits a single nucleotide away, making a read error possible. V and J are TRBV7-6 and TRBJ1-2, with TRBD1 identical over 8 bases. This CDR3 has 14 residues. V lost 0 bases, J lost 4 bases, and 1 base stayed unmatched. From germline, CDR1 is SGHVS and CDR2 FNYEAQ. The CDR3 sequence: CASSLATGGYGYTF. CDR3 bases: TGTGCCAGCAGCTTAGCAACAGGGGGCTATGGCTACACCTTC. Filled out from reference TRBV7-6 and TRBJ1-2, the complete variable domain reads GAGVSQSPRYKVTKRGQDVALRCDPISGHVSLYWYRQALGQGPEFLTYFNYEAQQDKSGLPNDRFSAERPEGSISTLTIQRTEQRDSAMYRCASSLATGGYGYTFGSGTRLTVV.

This clonotype was detected ten times or more. The rearrangement joins TRBV7-8 to TRBJ1-6, with 7 bases aligning to TRBD1. V dropped 1 base and J dropped 7; count of bases not matched to a gene: 7. The V gene's germline CDR1 is SGHVS and CDR2 FQNEAQ. The length of the CDR3 is 16 residues. CDR3 amino acids: CASSLVGGGLNSPLHF. The CDR3 DNA is TGTGCCAGCAGCTTAGTCGGAGGGGGCCTGAATTCACCCCTCCACTTT. The entire variable domain, with the rest obtained from reference TRBV7-8 and TRBJ1-6, is as follows: GAGVSQSPRYKVAKRGQDVALRCDPISGHVSLFWYQQALGQGPEFLTYFQNEAQLDKSGLPSDRFFAERPEGSVSTLKIQRTQQEDSAVYLCASSLVGGGLNSPLHFGNGTRLTVT.

This clonotype was seen repeatedly, ten times or more. This chain joins TRBV7-9 and TRBJ1-2, with D perhaps TRBD1 (5 bases). V dropped 8 bases and J dropped 3 bases, with 13 bases sitting between them. Germline V gene data show CDR1 as SEHNR and CDR2 as FQNEAQ (reference sequence). The CDR3 is made up of 13 amino acids. The CDR3 protein is CASGLGGHYGYTF. For the CDR3, the DNA is TGTGCCAGCGGCCTCGGGGGTCACTATGGCTACACCTTC. The full variable domain, with the rest looked up from reference TRBV7-9 and TRBJ1-2, is DTGVSQNPRHKITKRGQNVTFRCDPISEHNRLYWYRQTLGQGPEFLTYFQNEAQLEKSRLLSDRFSAERPKGSFSTLEIQRTEQGDSAMYLCASGLGGHYGYTFGSGTRLTVV.

The chain has TRBV20-1 and TRBJ1-2; weak D call: TRBD1 (6 bases). Trimming removed 2 bases at V and 5 bases at J, with 12 bases between. The CDR3 length is 13 residues. Germline CDR1 DFQATT, CDR2 SNEGSKA (reference sequence). CDR3 residues: CSARTGTRYGYTF. The CDR3 nucleotides are TGCAGTGCTAGAACAGGGACCCGGTATGGCTACACCTTC.